This T cell receptor beta chain stems from a study of a mutant IDH1 vaccine in newly diagnosed glioma. Comments on this clone: The antigen is not known.

Time point in this sample: week 11, during vaccination. In the vaccine, a single dose held 300 ug of the mutant IDH1 20-mer peptide, along with topical imiquimod. This table comes from immunoSEQ multiplex PCR, and its TCRdb copy is limited to in-frame clones, with some not included. The sample carries around 20,000 clones, approximately 89% recorded once. The sequence was collected from a middle-aged woman with glioma. Sample: PBMCs, taken from a glioma patient whose treatment included an IDH1 peptide vaccine.

The CDR3 DNA is TGCAGTGCTAGAGAGGTCTATGGCTACACCTTC. This encodes CSAREVYGYTF. This chain uses TRBV20-1 with TRBJ1-2; no clear D. The germline V gene encodes CDR1 DFQATT and CDR2 SNEGSKA (reference sequence). The V gene lost 0 bases and the J gene lost 4 bases, with 3 bases spanning the gap. CDR3 size: 11 residues.